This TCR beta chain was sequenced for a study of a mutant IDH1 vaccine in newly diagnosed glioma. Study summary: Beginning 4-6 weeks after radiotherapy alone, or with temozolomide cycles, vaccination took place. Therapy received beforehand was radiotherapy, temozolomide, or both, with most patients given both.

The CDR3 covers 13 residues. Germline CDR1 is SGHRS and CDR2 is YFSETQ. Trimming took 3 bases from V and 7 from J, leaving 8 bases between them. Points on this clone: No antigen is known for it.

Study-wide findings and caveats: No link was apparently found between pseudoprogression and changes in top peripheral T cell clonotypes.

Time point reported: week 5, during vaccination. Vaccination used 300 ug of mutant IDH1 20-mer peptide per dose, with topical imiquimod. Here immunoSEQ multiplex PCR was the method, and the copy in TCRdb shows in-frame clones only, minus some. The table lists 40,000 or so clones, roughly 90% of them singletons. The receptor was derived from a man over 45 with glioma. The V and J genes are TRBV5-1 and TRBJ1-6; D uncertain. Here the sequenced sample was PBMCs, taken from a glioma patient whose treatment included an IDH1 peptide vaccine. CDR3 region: CASSSEGNSPLHF. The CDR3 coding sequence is TGCGCCAGCAGCTCTGAAGGGAATTCACCCCTCCACTTT. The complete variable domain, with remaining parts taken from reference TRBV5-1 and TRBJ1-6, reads KAGVTQTPRYLIKTRGQQVTLSCSPISGHRSVSWYQQTPGQGLQFLFEYFSETQRNKGNFPGRFSGRQFSNSRSEMNVSTLELGDSALYLCASSSEGNSPLHFGNGTRLTVT.